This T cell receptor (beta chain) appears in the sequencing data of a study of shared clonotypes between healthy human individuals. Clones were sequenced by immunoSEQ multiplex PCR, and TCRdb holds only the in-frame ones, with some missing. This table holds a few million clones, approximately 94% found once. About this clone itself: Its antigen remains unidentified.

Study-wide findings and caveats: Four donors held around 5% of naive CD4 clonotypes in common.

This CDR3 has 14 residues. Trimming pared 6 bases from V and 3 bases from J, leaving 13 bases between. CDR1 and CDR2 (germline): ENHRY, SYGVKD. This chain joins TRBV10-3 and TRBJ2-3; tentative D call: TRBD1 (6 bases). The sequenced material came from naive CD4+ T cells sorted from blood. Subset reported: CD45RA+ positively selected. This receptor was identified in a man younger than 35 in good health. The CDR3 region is CAIRARTGTDTQYF. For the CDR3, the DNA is TGTGCCATCAGGGCTCGAACAGGGACAGATACGCAGTATTTT.